The TCR beta chain described here comes from a study of cytotoxic CD8 clonotypes in ibrutinib-treated CLL. Trimming pared 8 bases from V and 4 bases from J, leaving 18 bases between. Per germline, CDR1 LNHDA and CDR2 SQIVND (reference sequence). The CDR3 loop spans 15 amino acids. Sequenced by immunoSEQ multiplex PCR; TCRdb stores in-frame clones only, minus some. This sample has 25,000 to 35,000 clones, with 62% found just once. This clone was observed a few times. The material was PBMCs, obtained before ibrutinib treatment. The clonotype was recovered from a human donor with chronic lymphocytic leukemia. The J gene is TRBJ1-5, the V gene TRBV19; tentative D call: TRBD1 (6 bases). The CDR3 nucleotides are TGTGCCAGTTGGGGGCTCGGGGCAGGGAATCAGCCCCAGCATTTT. Its protein is CASWGLGAGNQPQHF.